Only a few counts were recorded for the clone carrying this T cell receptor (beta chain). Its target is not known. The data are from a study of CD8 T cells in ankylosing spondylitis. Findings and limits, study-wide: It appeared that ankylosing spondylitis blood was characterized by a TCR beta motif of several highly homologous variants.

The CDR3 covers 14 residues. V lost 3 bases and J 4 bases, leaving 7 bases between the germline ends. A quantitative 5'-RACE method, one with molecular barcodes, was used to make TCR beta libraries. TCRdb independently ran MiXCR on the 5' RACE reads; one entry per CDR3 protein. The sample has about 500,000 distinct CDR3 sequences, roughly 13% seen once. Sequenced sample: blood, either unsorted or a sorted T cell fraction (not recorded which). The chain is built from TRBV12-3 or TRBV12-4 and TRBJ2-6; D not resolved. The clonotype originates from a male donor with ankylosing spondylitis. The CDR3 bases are TGTGCCAGCAGTTTTCTGAGGGGGGCCAACGTCCTGACTTTC. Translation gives CASSFLRGANVLTF.